Below, 13 T cell receptor beta chains from the same sample are listed, as sequenced in a study of CD8 T cells in ankylosing spondylitis. MiXCR was run by TCRdb on the 5' RACE reads, yielding one entry per CDR3 protein. The table lists fewer than 450,000 distinct CDR3 sequences, 15% to 20% of them singletons. Points from the study as a whole: Apparently characteristic of ankylosing spondylitis blood was a TCR beta motif (about 8 highly homologous variants).

No cognate antigen is known for these TCRs. Sequenced material: blood, either unsorted or a sorted T cell fraction (not recorded which). These receptors were collected from a male donor with ankylosing spondylitis.

V gene TRBV7-6 combines with J gene TRBJ1-5, with a possible D match to TRBD1 (5 bases). This CDR3 region has 15 residues. Between the trimmed V and J ends, which lost 3 bases and 3 bases, there was a span of 12 bases. The germline V gene has CDR1 SGHVS and CDR2 FNYEAQ. The CDR3 nucleotides read TGTGCCAGCAGCTTTTTTCACAGGTCCAATCAGCCCCAGCATTTT. Translating it yields CASSFFHRSNQPQHF.

CDR3 in amino acids: CASSNPVRVGTGELFF. CDR3 in DNA: TGTGCCAGCAGCAACCCCGTCAGGGTTGGGACCGGGGAGCTGTTTTTT. The chain combines TRBV5-8 with TRBJ2-2; D might be TRBD1 (5 bases). V was clipped by 4 bases and J by 5 bases, with 18 bases between them. CDR3 length: 16 amino acids. CDR1 is SGHTS and CDR2 is YDEGEE in the germline V gene.

This clonotype was counted only a few times. The rearrangement joins TRBV19 to TRBJ2-1; 9 bases agree with TRBD1. The length of the CDR3 is 16 residues. V lost 4 bases to trimming and J lost 7 bases; unmatched junction nucleotides: 11. Germline V lookup: CDR1 LNHDA, CDR2 SQIVND (reference sequence). CDR3 residues: CASSKLGTGKLNEQFF. The CDR3 bases are TGTGCCAGTAGTAAATTAGGGACAGGGAAATTGAATGAGCAGTTCTTC.

The V and J genes are TRBV7-3 and TRBJ1-1; 9 nucleotides agree with TRBD1. Losses at the gene ends were 4 bases for V and 9 bases for J; bases not matched to a gene: 15. Looked up from germline, CDR1 is SGHTA and CDR2 is FQGTGA. This CDR3 contains 16 residues. In DNA, the CDR3 is TGTGCCAGCAGCTCCGTTCTCCGGGACAGGGCGAAAAAAGCTTTCTTT. Its protein is CASSSVLRDRAKKAFF.

This clonotype has a count of ten or more. The chain couples TRBV5-1 to TRBJ1-1; the match to TRBD1 covers 8 bases. CDR3 length equals 15 residues. V shed 4 bases and J 1 base; nucleotides not matched to a gene: 6. Germline CDR1 reads SGHRS; CDR2 reads YFSETQ. The CDR3 sequence: CASSLTGTGNTEAFF. DNA of the CDR3: TGCGCCAGCAGCCTGACCGGGACAGGGAACACTGAAGCTTTCTTT.

This clonotype appeared a few times. The rearrangement uses TRBV29-1 and TRBJ2-3; a weak D match, TRBD1 (5 bases). Trimming left V 2 bases short and J 6 bases short, with 9 bases between. The CDR3 is 12 amino acids. CDR1 is SQVTM, CDR2 ANQGSEA, per germline. CDR3 DNA sequence: TGCAGCGTTGAAAGGGGCAAGGATACGCAGTATTTT. Its protein product is CSVERGKDTQYF.

This chain connects TRBV20-1 to TRBJ2-3, with a weak D call TRBD1 (5 bases). The CDR3 length is 15 residues. Germline V CDR1 and CDR2: DFQATT, SNEGSKA (reference sequence). The ends were cut back, 1 base at V and 1 base at J, with 12 bases in the middle. The CDR3 DNA reads as TGCAGTGCTAGAGGGGGTGAAGGGGGCACAGATACGCAGTATTTT. The encoded protein is CSARGGEGGTDTQYF.

The table lists this clonotype with many counts. The V call is TRBV7-9, the J call TRBJ2-5; D is tentatively TRBD1 or TRBD2 (5 bases each). V was shortened by 7 bases and J by 4 bases, with 16 bases between the two germline ends. The CDR3 runs to 14 residues. Germline assignment: CDR1 SEHNR and CDR2 FQNEAQ (reference sequence). CDR3: CASIGLGPRETQYF. The CDR3 DNA reads as TGTGCCAGCATCGGACTGGGACCTCGAGAGACCCAGTACTTC.

This clonotype was seen at least ten times. This chain joins TRBV7-6 and TRBJ1-3, with D unresolved. The CDR3 extends over 13 amino acids. The V gene lost 6 bases and the J gene lost 0 bases, with 6 bases spanning the gap. Germline CDR1 SGHVS, CDR2 FNYEAQ. The CDR3, as DNA: TGTGCCAGCAGGGAGGGCTCTGGAAACACCATATATTTT. Protein: CASREGSGNTIYF.

This clonotype was recorded a few times. The rearrangement joins TRBV12-3 or TRBV12-4 to TRBJ2-3; D is undetermined. The CDR3 sequence is 20 residues long. The ends were cut back, 8 bases at V and 0 bases at J, with 30 bases in the middle. CDR3 sequence (DNA): TGTGCCAGCCGACTCACGTGGGCCGATCATTCCTCCATTAGCACAGATACGCAGTATTTT. Its protein is CASRLTWADHSSISTDTQYF.

A few counts support this clonotype. The chain joins TRBV2 to TRBJ1-1; D is ambiguous. CDR3 length: 14 residues. V gave up 7 bases and J gave up 2 bases, with 14 bases separating them. Germline lookup yields CDR1 SNHLY and CDR2 FYNNEI. This CDR3 is CASITAGANTEAFF. CDR3 nucleotide sequence: TGTGCCAGCATTACCGCAGGAGCTAACACTGAAGCTTTCTTT.

J is TRBJ2-7 and V is TRBV7-8; D is perhaps TRBD1 (5 bases). In germline, CDR1 is SGHVS, CDR2 FQNEAQ. This CDR3 region has 14 residues. V shed 1 base and J shed 4 bases, with 11 bases lying between them. DNA for the CDR3: TGTGCCAGCAGCTTAGATTGGGCAGGGTACGAGCAGTACTTC. As protein: CASSLDWAGYEQYF. Drawing the rest from reference TRBV7-8 and TRBJ2-7, the complete variable domain is GAGVSQSPRYKVAKRGQDVALRCDPISGHVSLFWYQQALGQGPEFLTYFQNEAQLDKSGLPSDRFFAERPEGSVSTLKIQRTQQEDSAVYLCASSLDWAGYEQYFGPGTRLTVT.

The V gene is TRBV10-3, the J gene TRBJ2-3; TRBD2 aligns across 9 bases. The CDR3 is 15 residues long. The germline gives CDR1 ENHRY, CDR2 SYGVKD. V gave up 5 bases and J gave up 2 bases; unmatched junction bases: 5. CDR3 in amino acids: CAISLAGATTDTQYF. CDR3 sequence (DNA): TGTGCCATCAGTTTAGCGGGGGCGACCACAGATACGCAGTATTTT.